This T cell receptor beta chain emerged from a study of CD8 T cells in ankylosing spondylitis. Comment on this clonotype: Its specificity is unknown.

Notes on the study in general: Ankylosing spondylitis blood seemed to carry a telltale TCR beta motif made of several highly homologous variants. Disease-associated clones were reportedly significantly overrepresented in matched ankylosing spondylitis synovial fluid. Disease-linked clones bore a CD8+ phenotype and were relatively rare in peripheral blood.

In making TCR beta libraries, quantitative 5'-RACE with molecular barcodes was used. TCRdb re-called the 5' RACE reads with MiXCR, one entry per CDR3 protein. Here the sample spans roughly 190,000 distinct CDR3 sequences, about 13% being singletons. The V end lost 0 bases, the J end lost 7 bases, and 12 bases lay between the germline ends. Germline CDR1 and CDR2: MGHRA and YSYEKL. The length of the CDR3 is 14 residues. The rearrangement joins TRBV4-1 to TRBJ1-1, with D possibly TRBD1 on 5 matching bases. The receptor was isolated from a male donor with ankylosing spondylitis or in good health (not recorded which). The sample was blood, either unsorted or a sorted T cell fraction (not recorded which). CDR3 region: CASSQDPEGIEAFF. CDR3 sequence (DNA): TGCGCCAGCAGCCAAGATCCTGAGGGGATTGAAGCTTTCTTT.